This T cell receptor (beta chain) was observed in a study of T-cell reconstitution after alpha-beta-depleted transplantation in children listed by TCRdb under 2016. About the full investigation: Using TCR repertoire profiling, the study quantitatively followed how T-cell immune reconstitution unfolded in children after TCRalphabeta/CD19-depleted allogeneic hematopoietic cell transplantation.

Library creation used PCR. TCRdb names Illumina HiSeq 2500 as the instrument used. To normalize quantification of the TCRbeta repertoire, the TCR libraries were built with molecular barcoding that relied on unique molecular identifiers. Using fastp at Q25 and MiXCR, TCRdb reprocessed the public reads and kept productive beta chains. Identical CDR3 protein sequences are pooled into one entry, listed with their most common genes and DNA. Present in this sample are about 580,000 distinct CDR3 sequences, around 23% of which were seen just once. Around an eighth of the sample rests with the top ten. The germline ends are 15 bases apart after V is trimmed by 4 bases and J by 4 bases. The CDR3 has 15 amino acids, counting the end cysteine and phenylalanine. The sequence is cut down to CDR3 DNA, 45 bases in frame from base 1. CDR1 and CDR2, looked up from the germline V gene, are MNHEY and SVGAGI. This clonotype has at least ten counts. There is no known antigen for this receptor. There are no base qualities to consult, and no much larger clone falls within one base.

Explained via the paper, the treatment or condition label denotes: allogeneic hematopoietic cell transplantation with graft depleted of TCRalphabeta T cells and CD19 B cells. The children who served as transplant recipients had been given grafts of TCRalphabeta/CD19-depleted allogeneic hematopoietic cells. On the study overall, not on this receptor specifically: Over subsequent months, a decline in hyperexpanded clone frequencies was noted, and after one year, T-cell counts and TCRbeta diversity were mostly ascribed to newly produced T cells. In some patients, the high TCRbeta diversity seen at day 60 was put down to recipient T cells and intrathymic progenitors that had survived conditioning. The apparently early recovery of alphabetaT-cell counts about two months after transplant reportedly depended on only several hundred rapidly expanded clones that came from non-depleted graft cells.

The chain joins TRBV6-5 to TRBJ2-3; no confident D gene assignment can be made. The specimen was PBMCs, mostly from graft donor cells, collected 360 days after TCRalphabeta/CD19-depleted stem cell transplant. The clonotype originates from a boy under two years old who had a stem cell transplant for acute myeloid leukemia, so the T cells may come from the graft donor. The DNA sequence follows: TGTGCCAGCAGTTTCACCGGGCCACGGCCAGATACGCAGTATTTT. Its protein product is CASSFTGPRPDTQYF.